This T cell receptor (beta chain) was sequenced in a study of T cell responses to AZD1222 COVID-19 vaccine. On the study more broadly: Second doses at about 4 or about 12 weeks were pooled.

General observations from the study: Among those given AZD1222, only six were seropositive at baseline. Spike-spanning, vaccine-associated CD4 TCRs were dominant at 160-218 and 743-854.

Per the germline V gene, CDR1 is MNHEY and CDR2 is SVGEGT. The CDR3 loop spans 12 amino acids. V dropped 4 bases and J dropped 4 bases, with 7 bases sitting between them. Measured with immunoSEQ multiplex PCR; TCRdb has only the in-frame clones, and not every one. The sample consists of about 88,000 clones, about 90% of them appearing once. In regard to this clone: Its antigen is not known.

The genes are TRBV6-2 or TRBV6-3 and TRBJ1-2; tentatively, D is TRBD1 (5 bases). The TCR sequence derives from an adult in good health. Sequenced here: peripheral blood, sampled on day 0 of AZD1222 vaccination. CDR3 bases: TGTGCCAGCAGTTGGGGCGCCTATGGCTACACCTTC. Translating gives CASSWGAYGYTF.